These T cell receptor beta chains were read from a single sample in a study of CD8+ T cells in alopecia areata. Method: immunoSEQ multiplex PCR; TCRdb's copy keeps in-frame clones and lacks some. The table shows around 140,000 clones, with 86% occurring only once. The specimen comprised CD8+ T cells sorted from blood, sampled at week 4, from a patient treated with tofacitinib. The receptor source for this set is a human donor with alopecia areata. CDR3s include the opening cysteine and the closing phenylalanine or tryptophan. Each record gives: D gene, J gene, V gene, clone size, CDR3 protein, CDR3 DNA. D genes are given only for firm matches. Part of the rows lack a size; the others show once, few, many or a class for expanded clones.

>TRBD2|TRBJ2-1|TRBV4-2|NA
CASSQESLAGGFPYNEQFF
TGTGCCAGCAGCCAAGAATCTCTAGCGGGGGGCTTCCCCTACAATGAGCAGTTCTTC
>TRBD1|TRBJ2-3|TRBV18|NA
CASSHRDRVTDTQYF
TGTGCCAGCTCACACCGGGACAGGGTCACAGATACGCAGTATTTT
>NA|TRBJ1-2|TRBV4-1|once
CASSQDERGGIYGYTF
TGCGCCAGCAGCCAAGATGAAAGGGGAGGTATCTATGGCTACACCTTC
>NA|TRBJ2-1|TRBV18|NA
CASSPVTGRSYNEQFF
TGTGCCAGCTCACCAGTAACGGGACGCTCCTACAATGAGCAGTTCTTC
>TRBD1|TRBJ1-4|TRBV7-9|once
CASRHDSGTANEKLFF
TGTGCCAGCAGACACGACTCCGGGACAGCTAATGAAAAACTGTTTTTT
>TRBD2|TRBJ2-1|TRBV29-1|NA
CSVEGSSGSYNEQFF
TGCAGCGTCGAAGGATCTAGCGGCTCCTACAATGAGCAGTTCTTC
>NA|TRBJ2-7|TRBV7-9|NA
CASSHLAFDEQYF
TGTGCCAGCAGCCATCTAGCGTTCGACGAGCAGTACTTC
>TRBD2|TRBJ2-1|TRBV29-1|once
CSVRLAGNYNEQFF
TGCAGCGTCCGACTAGCGGGGAATTACAATGAGCAGTTCTTC
>TRBD2|TRBJ2-1|TRBV29-1|NA
CSVVVSGTYNEQFF
TGCAGCGTTGTAGTTAGCGGGACCTACAATGAGCAGTTCTTC
>TRBD2|TRBJ2-7|TRBV19|once
CASSPSGRATYEQYF
TGTGCCAGTAGTCCTAGCGGGAGGGCGACCTACGAGCAGTACTTC
>NA|TRBJ2-2|TRBV4-1|NA
CASSQEGPSGELFF
TGCGCCAGCAGCCAAGAGGGCCCATCCGGGGAGCTGTTTTTT
>TRBD2|TRBJ2-1|TRBV7-9|NA
CASSLARAGGLEEQFF
TGTGCCAGCAGCTTAGCGCGGGCGGGGGGGCTGGAGGAGCAGTTCTTC
>NA|TRBJ2-1|TRBV15|NA
CATSRAGRDIPEQFF
TGTGCCACCAGCAGAGCGGGCCGGGACATCCCTGAGCAGTTCTTC
>NA|TRBJ2-2|TRBV5-1|NA
CASSHLGGDTGELFF
TGCGCCAGCAGTCATTTAGGAGGGGACACCGGGGAGCTGTTTTTT
>NA|TRBJ2-1|TRBV4-1|NA
CASSQGDSYYNEQFF
TGCGCCAGCAGCCAAGGGGACTCCTACTACAATGAGCAGTTCTTC
>TRBD2|TRBJ2-2|TRBV2|NA
CASSEGPGGTNTGELFF
TGTGCCAGCAGTGAAGGTCCGGGAGGAACGAACACCGGGGAGCTGTTTTTT
>NA|TRBJ2-3|TRBV27|NA
CASSPSRSTDTQYF
TGTGCCAGCAGTCCCAGCAGATCCACAGATACGCAGTATTTT
>NA|TRBJ2-1|TRBV1|NA
CTSRVAWGGGEQFF
TGCACCAGCAGGGTGGCATGGGGGGGCGGTGAGCAGTTCTTC
>NA|TRBJ2-1|TRBV9|NA
CASSPPDNEQFF
TGTGCCAGCAGCCCGCCGGACAATGAGCAGTTCTTC
>TRBD2|TRBJ2-1|TRBV9|NA
CASGLAGGPGNEQFF
TGTGCCAGCGGTTTAGCGGGAGGGCCGGGGAATGAGCAGTTCTTC
>NA|TRBJ2-1|TRBV30|NA
CAGDQESYNEQFF
TGTGCCGGGGACCAGGAGTCCTACAATGAGCAGTTCTTC
>NA|TRBJ2-2|TRBV10-3|NA
CAISDFRGDYAGELFF
TGTGCCATCAGTGATTTCAGGGGAGACTATGCCGGGGAGCTGTTTTTT
>NA|TRBJ2-1|TRBV13|NA
CASSPGTSSYNEQFF
TGTGCCAGCAGCCCCGGAACGAGCTCCTACAATGAGCAGTTCTTC
>TRBD1|TRBJ2-1|TRBV6-5|few
CASSKSGTAYNEQFF
TGTGCCAGCAGTAAGTCCGGGACAGCCTACAATGAGCAGTTCTTC
>NA|TRBJ2-1|TRBV19|NA
CASRDSSSYNEQFF
TGTGCCAGTAGGGACAGCAGCTCCTACAATGAGCAGTTCTTC
>NA|TRBJ2-1|TRBV6-6|few
CASSYGVGNEQFF
TGTGCCAGCAGTTACGGAGTTGGGAATGAGCAGTTCTTC
>TRBD1|TRBJ1-1|TRBV7-6|NA
CASSLTTGDTEAFF
TGTGCCAGCAGCTTGACCACAGGGGACACTGAAGCTTTCTTT
>NA|TRBJ2-1|TRBV6-5|NA
CASSYSLAYNEQFF
TGTGCCAGCAGTTACTCGCTAGCTTACAATGAGCAGTTCTTC
>NA|TRBJ2-6|TRBV28|NA
CASSFGPVSSGANVLTF
TGTGCCAGCAGTTTCGGGCCCGTGAGCTCTGGGGCCAACGTCCTGACTTTC
>NA|TRBJ1-5|TRBV5-4|NA
CASSVGTEPHQPQHF
TGTGCCAGCAGCGTCGGGACTGAACCCCATCAGCCCCAGCATTTT
>NA|TRBJ2-1|TRBV27|NA
CASRLPSSYNEQFF
TGTGCCAGCAGACTTCCCAGCTCCTACAATGAGCAGTTCTTC
>NA|TRBJ2-7|TRBV10-3|NA
CAIRDDGPYEQYF
TGTGCCATCAGGGATGACGGTCCCTACGAGCAGTACTTC